The 6 T cell receptor beta chains given below trace back to one sample, sequenced in a study of cytomegalovirus exposure and HLA in healthy donors. Vbeta (60) and Jbeta (13) primers were used in the PCR. Sequencing used immunoSEQ multiplex PCR; TCRdb keeps in-frame clones, though not all of them. Of about 120,000 clones in the sample, 60% to 70% were seen once. The sequencing sample was made of PBMCs. The receptor source for this set is a woman aged 40 to 50 in good health and CMV-seropositive.

This clone was seen only a few times. The chain has TRBV27 and TRBJ2-7, with D perhaps matching TRBD1 (6 bases). With 6 bases removed from V and 2 bases from J, the gap between germline ends came to 11 bases. Per germline, CDR1 MNHEY and CDR2 SMNVEV (reference sequence). The CDR3 runs 13 residues. This CDR3 reads CASRAQGTYEQYF. CDR3 bases: TGTGCCAGCAGAGCTCAGGGGACCTACGAGCAGTACTTC.

This chain uses TRBV19 with TRBJ2-1; D is unresolved. Trimming removed 6 bases from V and 0 bases from J, with 12 bases in between. Germline CDR1 and CDR2: LNHDA and SQIVND (reference sequence). The CDR3 is made up of 15 amino acids. CDR3 sequence (DNA): TGTGCCAGTAGATCTATCCCGGGCTCCTACAATGAGCAGTTCTTC. This translates into CASRSIPGSYNEQFF.

The rearrangement joins TRBV29-1 to TRBJ2-7; 8 bases are shared with TRBD1. The CDR3 is 15 amino acids. Germline CDR1 and CDR2: SQVTM and ANQGSEA. The V gene end was trimmed by 3 bases and the J gene end by 3 bases; junction bases not matched to a gene: 10. This CDR3 is CSVDGDLGTGYEQYF. CDR3 DNA sequence: TGCAGCGTTGACGGGGATTTGGGGACAGGCTACGAGCAGTACTTC.

V usage is TRBV19 and J usage is TRBJ1-2, with D perhaps TRBD1 (6 bases). In germline, CDR1 is LNHDA, CDR2 SQIVND (reference sequence). This CDR3 has 16 residues. V gave up 2 bases and J gave up 4 bases, with 17 bases separating them. The CDR3 DNA follows: TGTGCCAGTAGTATATGGGGACAAGGTAGTGGCTATGGCTACACCTTC. Encoded protein: CASSIWGQGSGYGYTF.

The table lists this clone with a few counts. The rearrangement links TRBV11-2 to TRBJ2-3; the match to TRBD2 covers 8 bases. CDR3 length equals 14 residues. CDR1 and CDR2 (germline): SGHAT, FQNNGV. With 5 bases clipped from V and 2 bases from J, the junction kept 3 bases outside the gene matches. The DNA for the CDR3 is TGTGCCAGCAGCCCTGGACTAGCCACAGATACGCAGTATTTT. Residues: CASSPGLATDTQYF.

V gene TRBV30 combines with J gene TRBJ1-2; D call uncertain. The germline V and J ends were trimmed by 3 bases and 8 bases, with 13 bases remaining between them. The CDR3 is 12 amino acids. Germline V gene sequence: CDR1 GTSNPN, CDR2 SVGIG (reference sequence). For the CDR3, the DNA is TGTGCCTGGAGGTGGGAGGGAGGGGGCTACACCTTC. Translating it yields CAWRWEGGGYTF.